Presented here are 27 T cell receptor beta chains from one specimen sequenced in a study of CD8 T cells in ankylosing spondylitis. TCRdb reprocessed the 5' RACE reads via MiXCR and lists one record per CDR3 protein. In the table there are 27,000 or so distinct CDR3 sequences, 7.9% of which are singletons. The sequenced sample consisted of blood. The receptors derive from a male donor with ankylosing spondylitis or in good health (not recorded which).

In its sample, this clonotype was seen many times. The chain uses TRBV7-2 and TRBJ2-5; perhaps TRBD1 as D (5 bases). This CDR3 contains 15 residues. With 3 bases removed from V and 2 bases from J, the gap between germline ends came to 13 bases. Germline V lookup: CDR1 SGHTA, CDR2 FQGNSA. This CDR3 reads CASSFNGASQETQYF. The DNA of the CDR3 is TGTGCCAGCAGCTTTAATGGGGCCTCACAAGAGACCCAGTACTTC.

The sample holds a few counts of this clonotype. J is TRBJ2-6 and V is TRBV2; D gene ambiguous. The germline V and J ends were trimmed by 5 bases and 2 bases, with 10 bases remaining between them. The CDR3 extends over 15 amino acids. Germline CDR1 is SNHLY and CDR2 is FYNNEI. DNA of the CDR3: TGTGCCAGCAGTACGGCCAGAGCTGGGGCCAACGTCCTGACTTTC. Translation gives CASSTARAGANVLTF.

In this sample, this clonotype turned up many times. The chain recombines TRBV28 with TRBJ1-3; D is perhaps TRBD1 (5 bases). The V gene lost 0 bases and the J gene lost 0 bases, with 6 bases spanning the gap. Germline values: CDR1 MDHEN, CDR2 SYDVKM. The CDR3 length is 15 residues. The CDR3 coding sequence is TGTGCCAGCAGTTTATGGGGGGACTCTGGAAACACCATATATTTT. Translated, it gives CASSLWGDSGNTIYF.

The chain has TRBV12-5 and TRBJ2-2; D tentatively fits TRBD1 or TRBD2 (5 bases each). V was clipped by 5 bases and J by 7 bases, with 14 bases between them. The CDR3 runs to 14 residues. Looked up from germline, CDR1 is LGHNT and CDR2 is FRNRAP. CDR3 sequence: CASGRDGRGGELFF. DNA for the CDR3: TGTGCTAGTGGTCGGGACGGCAGAGGCGGGGAGCTGTTTTTT.

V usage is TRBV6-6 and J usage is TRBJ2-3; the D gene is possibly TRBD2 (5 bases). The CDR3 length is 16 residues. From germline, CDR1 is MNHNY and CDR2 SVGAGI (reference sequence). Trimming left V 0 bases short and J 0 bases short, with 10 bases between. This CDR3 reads CASSYSRASSTDTQYF. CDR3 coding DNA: TGTGCCAGCAGTTACTCGAGGGCGAGTAGCACAGATACGCAGTATTTT.

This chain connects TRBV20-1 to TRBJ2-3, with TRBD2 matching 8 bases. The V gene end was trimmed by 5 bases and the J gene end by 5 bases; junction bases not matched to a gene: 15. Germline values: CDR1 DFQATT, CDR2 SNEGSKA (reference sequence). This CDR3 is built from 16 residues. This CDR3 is CSAYPPGLAGQDTQYF. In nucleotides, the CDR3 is TGCAGTGCTTATCCCCCAGGCCTAGCGGGCCAAGATACGCAGTATTTT.

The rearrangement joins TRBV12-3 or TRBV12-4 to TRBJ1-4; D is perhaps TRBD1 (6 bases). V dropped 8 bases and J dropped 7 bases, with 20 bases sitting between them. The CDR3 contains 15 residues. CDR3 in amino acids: CASGQGWGVTEKLFF. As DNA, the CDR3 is TGTGCCAGCGGCCAGGGGTGGGGTGTTACTGAAAAACTGTTTTTT.

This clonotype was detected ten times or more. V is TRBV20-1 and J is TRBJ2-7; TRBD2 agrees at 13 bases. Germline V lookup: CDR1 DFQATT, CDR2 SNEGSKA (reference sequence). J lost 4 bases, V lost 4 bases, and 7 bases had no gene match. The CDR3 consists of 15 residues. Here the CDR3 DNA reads TGCAGTGCTATCAAAGGGACTAGCGGGGTATACGAGCAGTACGTC. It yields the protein CSAIKGTSGVYEQYV.

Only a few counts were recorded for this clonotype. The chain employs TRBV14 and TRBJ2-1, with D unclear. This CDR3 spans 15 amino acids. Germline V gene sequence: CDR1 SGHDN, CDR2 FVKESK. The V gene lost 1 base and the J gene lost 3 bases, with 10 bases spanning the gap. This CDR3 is CASSQGTTIYNEQFF. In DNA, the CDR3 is TGTGCCAGCAGCCAAGGGACCACGATCTACAATGAGCAGTTCTTC. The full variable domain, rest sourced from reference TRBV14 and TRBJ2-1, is EAGVTQFPSHSVIEKGQTVTLRCDPISGHDNLYWYRRVMGKEIKFLLHFVKESKQDESGMPNNRFLAERTGGTYSTLKVQPAELEDSGVYFCASSQGTTIYNEQFFGPGTRLTVL.

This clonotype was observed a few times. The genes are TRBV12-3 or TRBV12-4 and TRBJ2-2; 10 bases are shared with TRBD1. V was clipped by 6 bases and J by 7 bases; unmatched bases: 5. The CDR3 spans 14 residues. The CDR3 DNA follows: TGTGCCAGCAGCGACAGGGGGCGAAACGGGGAGCTGTTTTTT. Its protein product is CASSDRGRNGELFF.

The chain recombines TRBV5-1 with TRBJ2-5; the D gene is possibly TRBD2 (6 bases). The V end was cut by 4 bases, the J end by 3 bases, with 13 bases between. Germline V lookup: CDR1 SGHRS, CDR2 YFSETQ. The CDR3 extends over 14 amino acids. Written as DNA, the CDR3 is TGCGCCAGCAGCAGGGACTCTCGGGAAGAGACCCAGTACTTC. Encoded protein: CASSRDSREETQYF.

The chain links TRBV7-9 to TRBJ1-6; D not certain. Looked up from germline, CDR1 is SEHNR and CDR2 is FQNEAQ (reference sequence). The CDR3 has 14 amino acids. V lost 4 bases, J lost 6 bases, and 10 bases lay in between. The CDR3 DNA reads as TGTGCCAGCAGCTCGACCACAAGTAATTCACCCCTCCACTTT. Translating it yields CASSSTTSNSPLHF.

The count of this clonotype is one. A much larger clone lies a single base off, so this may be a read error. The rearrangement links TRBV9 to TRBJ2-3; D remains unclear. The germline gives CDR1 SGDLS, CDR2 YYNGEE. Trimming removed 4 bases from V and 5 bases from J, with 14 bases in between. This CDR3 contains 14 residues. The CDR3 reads CASSIGGFGDTQYF. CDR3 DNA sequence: TGTGCCAGCAGCATTGGTGGATTTGGAGATACGCAGTATTTT.

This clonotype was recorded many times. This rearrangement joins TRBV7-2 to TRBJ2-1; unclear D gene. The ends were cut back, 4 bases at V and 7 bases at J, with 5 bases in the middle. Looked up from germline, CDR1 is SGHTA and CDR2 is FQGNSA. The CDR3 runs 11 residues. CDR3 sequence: CASSSWNEQFF. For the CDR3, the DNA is TGTGCCAGCAGCTCATGGAATGAGCAGTTCTTC.

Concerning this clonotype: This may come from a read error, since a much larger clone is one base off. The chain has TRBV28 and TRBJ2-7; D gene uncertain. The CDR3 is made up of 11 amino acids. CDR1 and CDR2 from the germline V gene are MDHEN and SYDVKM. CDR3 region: CAGSSPTGQYF. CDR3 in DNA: TGTGCCGGCAGTTCTCCGACCGGGCAGTACTTC.

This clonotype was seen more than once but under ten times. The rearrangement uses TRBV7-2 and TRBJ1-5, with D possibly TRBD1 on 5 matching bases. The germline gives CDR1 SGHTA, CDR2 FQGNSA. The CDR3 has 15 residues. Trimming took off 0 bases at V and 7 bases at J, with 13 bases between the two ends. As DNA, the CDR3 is TGTGCCAGCAGCTTAGCGAGCGGGGGTAAGCAGCCCCAGCATTTT. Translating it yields CASSLASGGKQPQHF.

The DNA of the CDR3 is TGTGCCAGCAGCACCCCTGGGCTCGGATCCTACAATGAGCAGTTCTTC. Its translation is CASSTPGLGSYNEQFF. J is TRBJ2-1 and V is TRBV7-2; D uncertain. This CDR3 contains 16 residues. Germline V CDR1 and CDR2: SGHTA, FQGNSA. The V end was cut by 5 bases, the J end by 1 base, with 15 bases between. Using reference TRBV7-2 and TRBJ2-1 for the parts outside the CDR3, the full variable domain is GAGVSQSPSNKVTEKGKDVELRCDPISGHTALYWYRQSLGQGLEFLIYFQGNSAPDKSGLPSDRFSAERTGGSVSTLTIQRTQQEDSAVYLCASSTPGLGSYNEQFFGPGTRLTVL.

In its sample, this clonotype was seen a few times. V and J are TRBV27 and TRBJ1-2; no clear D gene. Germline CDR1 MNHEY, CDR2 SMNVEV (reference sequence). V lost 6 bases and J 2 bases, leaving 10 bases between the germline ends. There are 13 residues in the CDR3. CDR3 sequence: CASSLGRNYGYTF. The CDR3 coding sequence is TGTGCCAGCAGCCTAGGGAGGAACTATGGCTACACCTTC.

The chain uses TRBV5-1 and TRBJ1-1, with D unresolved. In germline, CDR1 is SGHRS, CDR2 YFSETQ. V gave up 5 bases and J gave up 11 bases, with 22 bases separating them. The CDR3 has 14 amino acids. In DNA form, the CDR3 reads TGCGCCAGCAGAGCTAATTTGCGAAAAAGCGGGGCTTTCTTT. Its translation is CASRANLRKSGAFF. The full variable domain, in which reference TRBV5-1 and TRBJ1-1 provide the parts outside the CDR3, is KAGVTQTPRYLIKTRGQQVTLSCSPISGHRSVSWYQQTPGQGLQFLFEYFSETQRNKGNFPGRFSGRQFSNSRSEMNVSTLELGDSALYLCASRANLRKSGAFFGQGTRLTVV.

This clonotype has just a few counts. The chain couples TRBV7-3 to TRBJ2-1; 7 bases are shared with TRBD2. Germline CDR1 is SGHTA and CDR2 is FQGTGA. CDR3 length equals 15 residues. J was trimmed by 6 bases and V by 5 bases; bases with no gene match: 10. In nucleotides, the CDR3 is TGTGCCAGCAGCCTCAGCAGCGGGGTTGGCAATGAGCAGTTCTTC. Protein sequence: CASSLSSGVGNEQFF.

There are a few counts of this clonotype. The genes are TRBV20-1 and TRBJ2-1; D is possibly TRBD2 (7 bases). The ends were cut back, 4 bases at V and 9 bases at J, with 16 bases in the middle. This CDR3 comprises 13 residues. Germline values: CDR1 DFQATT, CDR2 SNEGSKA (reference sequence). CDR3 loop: CSANRTRGGEQFF. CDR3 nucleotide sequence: TGCAGTGCTAACCGGACTAGAGGGGGTGAGCAGTTCTTC.

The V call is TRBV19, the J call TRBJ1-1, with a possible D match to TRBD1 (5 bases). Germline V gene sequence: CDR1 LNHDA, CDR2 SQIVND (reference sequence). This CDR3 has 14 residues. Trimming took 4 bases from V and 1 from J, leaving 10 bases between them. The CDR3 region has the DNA TGTGCCAGTAGTACCCCAGGGACGAACACTGAAGCTTTCTTT. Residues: CASSTPGTNTEAFF.

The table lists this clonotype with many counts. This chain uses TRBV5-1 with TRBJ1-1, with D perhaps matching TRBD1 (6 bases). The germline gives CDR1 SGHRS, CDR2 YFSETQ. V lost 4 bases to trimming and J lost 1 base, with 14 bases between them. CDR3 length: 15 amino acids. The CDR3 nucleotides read TGCGCCAGCAGCCCGATTGTGGGGGCGAACACTGAAGCTTTCTTT. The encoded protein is CASSPIVGANTEAFF.

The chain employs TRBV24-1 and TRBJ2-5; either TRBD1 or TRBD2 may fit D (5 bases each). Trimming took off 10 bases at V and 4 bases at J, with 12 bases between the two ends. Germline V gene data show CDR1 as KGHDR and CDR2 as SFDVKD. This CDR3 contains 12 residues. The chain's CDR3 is CATRGVGETQYF. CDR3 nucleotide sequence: TGTGCCACAAGGGGAGTCGGAGAGACCCAGTACTTC.

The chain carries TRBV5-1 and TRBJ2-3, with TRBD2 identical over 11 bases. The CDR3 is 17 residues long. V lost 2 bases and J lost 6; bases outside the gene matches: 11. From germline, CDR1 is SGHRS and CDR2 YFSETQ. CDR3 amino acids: CASSLGRLAGYEDTQYF. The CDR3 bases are TGCGCCAGCAGCTTAGGCCGACTAGCGGGGTACGAGGATACGCAGTATTTT.

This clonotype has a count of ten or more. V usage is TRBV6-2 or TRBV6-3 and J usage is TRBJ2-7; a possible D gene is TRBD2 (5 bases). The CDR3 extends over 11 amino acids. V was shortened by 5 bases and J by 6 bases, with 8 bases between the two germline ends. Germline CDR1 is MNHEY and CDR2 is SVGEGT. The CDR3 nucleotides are TGTGCCAGCAGTCGGACTCCCGAGCAGTACTTC. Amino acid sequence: CASSRTPEQYF.

CDR3 nucleotide sequence: TGTGCCAGTAGGATGACTAGCACTGACGGTGAGCAGTTCTTC. Protein: CASRMTSTDGEQFF. The rearrangement uses TRBV19 and TRBJ2-1, with TRBD2 identical over 7 bases. V lost 6 bases and J lost 9; bases outside the gene matches: 11. The length of the CDR3 is 14 residues. Germline-derived CDR1 and CDR2 are LNHDA and SQIVND (reference sequence).